This T cell receptor (beta chain) was retrieved from a study of shared clonotypes between healthy human individuals. V lost 0 bases to trimming and J lost 7 bases; unmatched junction nucleotides: 6. The CDR3 has 14 residues. Per germline, CDR1 GTSNPN and CDR2 SVGIG (reference sequence). Naive CD8 cells, CD45RO-negative and positively selected for CCR7, excluded terminally differentiated effector memory CD45RA+ cells. Using immunoSEQ multiplex PCR, the repertoire was profiled, and TCRdb retains in-frame clones only, with some absent. This sample yields about 2 million clones, of which roughly 94% are seen a single time; roughly 1.2% belongs to the top ten.

The clonotype originates from a young man in good health. Sequencing was carried out using naive CD8+ T cells sorted from blood. This chain connects TRBV30 to TRBJ2-1; TRBD2 matches at 7 bases. The CDR3 protein is CAWSVGDYQNEQFF. CDR3 nucleotides: TGTGCCTGGAGTGTAGGGGACTATCAAAATGAGCAGTTCTTC.